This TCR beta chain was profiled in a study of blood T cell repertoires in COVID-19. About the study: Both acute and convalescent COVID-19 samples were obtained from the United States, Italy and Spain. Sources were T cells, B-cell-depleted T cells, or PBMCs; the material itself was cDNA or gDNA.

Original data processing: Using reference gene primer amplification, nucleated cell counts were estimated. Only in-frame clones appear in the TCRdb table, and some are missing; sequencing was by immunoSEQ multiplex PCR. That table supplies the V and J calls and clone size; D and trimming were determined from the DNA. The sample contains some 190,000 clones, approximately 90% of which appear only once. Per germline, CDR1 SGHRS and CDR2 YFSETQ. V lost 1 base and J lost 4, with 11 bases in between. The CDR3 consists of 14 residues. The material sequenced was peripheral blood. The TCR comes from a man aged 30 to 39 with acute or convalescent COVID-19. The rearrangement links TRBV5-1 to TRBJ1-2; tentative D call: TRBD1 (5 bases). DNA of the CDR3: TGCGCCAGCAGCTTGACAAGGGGCCTCTATGGCTACACCTTC. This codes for CASSLTRGLYGYTF.